This T cell receptor beta chain was obtained from a study of Tregs in tolerant kidney transplant recipients. The CDR3 contains 13 residues. Between the trimmed V and J ends, which lost 4 bases and 7 bases, there was a span of 14 bases. CDR1 and CDR2 (germline): MGHRA, YSYEKL. Generated by immunoSEQ multiplex PCR, the TCRdb table keeps only in-frame clones and is missing some. Of 110,000 or so clones listed, around 91% are singletons. The receptor comes from a human donor in good health. The rearrangement uses TRBV4-1 and TRBJ2-7, with a weak D call TRBD1 (5 bases). Source material: CD4+ T cells from blood. The CDR3 region has the DNA TGCGCCAGCAGCCGGGTTGGGGCTAGGGAGCAGTACTTC. Translating it yields CASSRVGAREQYF.